The 25 T cell receptor beta chains reported below all come from one sample, sequenced in a study of spatial heterogeneity in lung cancer. Time point meaning: sample taken at primary tumor resection. TCRdb reprocessed the 5' RACE reads with MiXCR, giving one entry per CDR3 protein. The sample has some 55,000 distinct CDR3 sequences, 6.3% seen once. Specimen: PBMCs, collected at surgery. These receptors all stem from a female donor with early-stage non-small cell lung cancer.

The chain carries TRBV19 and TRBJ1-5; 9 bases align to TRBD1. V shed 4 bases, J shed 7 bases, and the junction held 8 bases outside the gene matches. The germline gives CDR1 LNHDA, CDR2 SQIVND (reference sequence). There are 15 residues in the CDR3. This chain's CDR3 is CASSNMGTGRQPQHF. CDR3 sequence (DNA): TGTGCCAGTAGTAATATGGGGACAGGGCGACAGCCCCAGCATTTT. Full variable domain (remainder filled in from reference TRBV19 and TRBJ1-5): DGGITQSPKYLFRKEGQNVTLSCEQNLNHDAMYWYRQDPGQGLRLIYYSQIVNDFQKGDIAEGYSVSREKKESFPLTVTSAQKNPTAFYLCASSNMGTGRQPQHFGDGTRLSIL.

This clonotype was seen ten or more times. The gene calls are TRBV15 and TRBJ2-7; TRBD1 aligns across 8 bases. The CDR3 loop spans 15 amino acids. CDR1 is LNHNV and CDR2 is YYDKDF in the germline V gene (reference sequence). The V gene end was trimmed by 0 bases and the J gene end by 7 bases; junction bases not matched to a gene: 8. The CDR3, as DNA: TGTGCCACCAGCAGAGAGGGGCAGGGGGCGGAAGAGCAGTACTTC. Protein sequence: CATSREGQGAEEQYF.

The gene calls are TRBV7-9 and TRBJ2-1; 11 bases fit TRBD1. The germline CDR1 and CDR2 sequences are SEHNR and FQNEAQ (reference sequence). Losses at the gene ends were 3 bases for V and 6 bases for J; bases not matched to a gene: 10. This CDR3 has 17 residues. The CDR3 region is CASSFRGPGTGGNEQFF. The CDR3 DNA follows: TGTGCCAGCAGCTTTCGGGGCCCCGGGACAGGGGGCAATGAGCAGTTCTTC.

In this sample, this clonotype turned up a few times. This chain uses TRBV20-1 with TRBJ2-4; the D gene is possibly TRBD2 (5 bases). Looked up from germline, CDR1 is DFQATT and CDR2 is SNEGSKA (reference sequence). The length of the CDR3 is 16 residues. Deletions cut 5 bases from V and 4 bases from J, with 21 bases between. The CDR3 DNA sequence: TGCAGTGCTGAGAGAAACGTGGGAGAGGTTAAAAACATTCAGTACTTC. This sequence encodes CSAERNVGEVKNIQYF.

This clonotype was detected ten times or more. V and J are TRBV27 and TRBJ2-2; D is unresolved. Trimming shortened V by 7 bases and J by 8 bases, and 11 bases separated the two germline ends. The CDR3 is 12 residues long. CDR1 and CDR2 from the germline V gene are MNHEY and SMNVEV (reference sequence). CDR3 DNA sequence: TGTGCCAGCAATGCAGTGGGGGGGGAGCTGTTTTTT. This translates into CASNAVGGELFF.

This clonotype was counted many times. The chain couples TRBV28 to TRBJ1-4; no clear D. CDR3 length: 14 amino acids. Per the germline V gene, CDR1 is MDHEN and CDR2 is SYDVKM. V dropped 7 bases and J dropped 4 bases, with 13 bases sitting between them. The CDR3 loop reads CASNLGRDNEKLFF. The CDR3 coding sequence is TGTGCCAGCAACCTTGGACGGGATAATGAAAAACTGTTTTTT.

This clonotype was counted between two and nine times. The genes are TRBV28 and TRBJ1-6; D gene uncertain. The CDR3 length is 16 residues. Per germline, CDR1 MDHEN and CDR2 SYDVKM. The V gene lost 3 bases and the J gene lost 0 bases, with 9 bases spanning the gap. The CDR3 sequence: CASSLPPNSYNSPLHF. Here the CDR3 DNA reads TGTGCCAGCAGTTTGCCTCCGAACTCCTATAATTCACCCCTCCACTTT.

At least ten counts were recorded for this clonotype. The chain is built from TRBV3-1 and TRBJ2-4; D not resolved. The CDR3 loop spans 17 amino acids. CDR1 is LGHDT and CDR2 is YNNKEL in the germline V gene (reference sequence). Trimming shortened V by 1 base and J by 0 bases, and 13 bases separated the two germline ends. CDR3 amino acids: CASSQVRTNLAKNIQYF. In nucleotides, the CDR3 is TGTGCCAGCAGCCAAGTTAGAACGAATCTAGCCAAAAACATTCAGTACTTC.

This clonotype was detected ten times or more. The rearrangement joins TRBV10-3 to TRBJ2-5, with no clear D. The length of the CDR3 is 13 residues. V lost 3 bases and J lost 0, with 5 bases in between. Germline V gene data show CDR1 as ENHRY and CDR2 as SYGVKD. The CDR3 here is CAISDGNQETQYF. DNA of the CDR3: TGTGCCATCAGTGACGGCAACCAAGAGACCCAGTACTTC.

At least ten counts were recorded for this clonotype. V and J are TRBV10-3 and TRBJ2-2; a weak D match, TRBD1 (5 bases). Germline V gene data show CDR1 as ENHRY and CDR2 as SYGVKD. Trimming left V 10 bases short and J 3 bases short, with 12 bases between. The CDR3 spans 13 residues. The CDR3 DNA follows: TGTGCCACTAAGGGGTTGGACACCGGGGAGCTGTTTTTT. Protein: CATKGLDTGELFF.

This clonotype was counted many times. This chain links TRBV5-6 with TRBJ1-5, with a tentative D call TRBD1 (6 bases). V was trimmed by 3 bases and J by 3 bases, leaving 13 bases between them. This CDR3 region has 15 residues. Germline CDR1 is SGHDT and CDR2 is YYEEEE. The CDR3 sequence is CASSSARQVNQPQHF. CDR3 nucleotides: TGTGCCAGCAGCTCGGCTCGACAGGTCAATCAGCCCCAGCATTTT.

The chain carries TRBV2 and TRBJ1-1; 7 nucleotides align to TRBD1. V lost 4 bases, J lost 1 base, and 6 bases stayed unmatched. There are 15 residues in the CDR3. In germline, CDR1 is SNHLY, CDR2 FYNNEI. In DNA, the CDR3 is TGTGCCAGCAGTGTCGAGGGGGCGTCGAACACTGAAGCTTTCTTT. It yields the protein CASSVEGASNTEAFF.

The chain has TRBV20-1 and TRBJ1-1; D uncertain. Germline assignment: CDR1 DFQATT and CDR2 SNEGSKA (reference sequence). The CDR3 consists of 14 residues. Trimming took 6 bases from V and 2 from J, leaving 16 bases between them. CDR3 residues: CSALRRERNTEAFF. The DNA for the CDR3 is TGCAGTGCCCTCCGAAGGGAGAGAAACACTGAAGCTTTCTTT.

At least ten counts were recorded for this clonotype. The chain joins TRBV5-1 to TRBJ2-3; the match to TRBD1 covers 7 bases. Germline CDR1 is SGHRS and CDR2 is YFSETQ. The CDR3 runs 17 residues. J lost 0 bases, V lost 0 bases, and 7 bases had no gene match. Here the CDR3 reads CASSLEPGTASTDTQYF. The DNA of the CDR3 is TGCGCCAGCAGCTTGGAGCCCGGGACAGCCAGCACAGATACGCAGTATTTT.

The sample holds many counts of this clonotype. This chain joins TRBV6-5 and TRBJ1-1; D not resolved. Germline V gene lookup returns CDR1 MNHEY and CDR2 SVGAGI. Trimming removed 8 bases at V and 0 bases at J, with 4 bases between. CDR3 length equals 11 residues. CDR3 region: CASLVNTEAFF. In DNA form, the CDR3 reads TGTGCCAGCTTGGTGAACACTGAAGCTTTCTTT.

This clonotype was recorded many times. This sequence joins TRBV7-8 and TRBJ2-7; a weak D match, TRBD1 (5 bases). V lost 5 bases to trimming and J lost 0 bases, with 8 bases between them. CDR3 length: 13 residues. Germline V lookup: CDR1 SGHVS, CDR2 FQNEAQ. CDR3 sequence reads: CASSQGSSYEQYV. CDR3 DNA: TGTGCCAGCAGCCAGGGTTCCTCCTACGAGCAGTACGTC.

This clonotype was seen a few times. This sequence joins TRBV18 and TRBJ1-4; D uncertain. This CDR3 contains 15 residues. Germline loops: CDR1 KGHSH, CDR2 LQKENI. V gave up 4 bases and J gave up 8 bases, with 17 bases separating them. CDR3 DNA: TGTGCCAGCTCACGAACGGGCCCGGCGGAAGAAAAACTGTTTTTT. This translates into CASSRTGPAEEKLFF.

This clonotype was detected many times. This chain joins TRBV5-1 and TRBJ2-3; the D gene is possibly TRBD1 (6 bases). V was cut by 0 bases and J by 0 bases, with 11 bases left in between. The CDR3 totals 16 residues. Per the germline V gene, CDR1 is SGHRS and CDR2 is YFSETQ. The CDR3 nucleotides are TGCGCCAGCAGCTTGGAGGGACAACCCAGCACAGATACGCAGTATTTT. Translating it yields CASSLEGQPSTDTQYF. The whole variable domain, filled in from reference TRBV5-1 and TRBJ2-3, reads KAGVTQTPRYLIKTRGQQVTLSCSPISGHRSVSWYQQTPGQGLQFLFEYFSETQRNKGNFPGRFSGRQFSNSRSEMNVSTLELGDSALYLCASSLEGQPSTDTQYFGPGTRLTVL.

The chain joins TRBV28 to TRBJ2-1, with TRBD2 identical over 11 bases. J lost 1 base, V lost 7 bases, and 12 bases had no gene match. The CDR3 totals 18 residues. The V gene's germline CDR1 is MDHEN and CDR2 SYDVKM. The CDR3 loop reads CASKTGTSGRSSYNEQFF. CDR3 DNA sequence: TGTGCCAGCAAGACAGGCACTAGCGGGAGATCGTCCTACAATGAGCAGTTCTTC.

In this sample, this clonotype turned up many times. The chain couples TRBV11-3 to TRBJ2-1, with TRBD1 matching 9 bases. Germline CDR1 is SGHNT and CDR2 is YENEEA. This CDR3 contains 14 residues. Germline trimming cut 5 bases from V and 8 bases from J; bases unmatched to any gene: 7. The CDR3 protein is CASSTRQGVHEQFF. In DNA form, the CDR3 reads TGTGCCAGCAGCACAAGACAGGGGGTTCATGAGCAGTTCTTC.

This clonotype was detected many times. The J gene is TRBJ1-5, the V gene TRBV3-1, with TRBD1 matching 9 bases. Per the germline V gene, CDR1 is LGHDT and CDR2 is YNNKEL (reference sequence). Trimming removed 4 bases from V and 3 bases from J; junction bases left unmatched: 4. The length of the CDR3 is 15 residues. CDR3 amino acids: CASSPGQGFNQPQHF. The DNA for the CDR3 is TGTGCCAGCAGCCCGGGACAGGGCTTCAATCAGCCCCAGCATTTT. The full variable domain, completed using reference TRBV3-1 and TRBJ1-5, is DTAVSQTPKYLVTQMGNDKSIKCEQNLGHDTMYWYKQDSKKFLKIMFSYNNKELIINETVPNRFSPKSPDKAHLNLHINSLELGDSAVYFCASSPGQGFNQPQHFGDGTRLSIL.

This clonotype was seen more than once but under ten times. V and J are TRBV20-1 and TRBJ2-1; 8 nucleotides match TRBD2. Germline V gene data show CDR1 as DFQATT and CDR2 as SNEGSKA (reference sequence). After removal of 1 base from V and 5 bases from J, the junction contained 4 bases not matched to a gene. This CDR3 contains 14 residues. The CDR3 sequence is CSARVAGINNEQFF. The CDR3 DNA follows: TGCAGTGCTAGAGTAGCGGGGATAAACAATGAGCAGTTCTTC.

This clonotype was picked up a small number of times. This rearrangement joins TRBV11-2 to TRBJ1-3, with 9 bases matching TRBD1. The V and J ends lost 4 bases and 3 bases, in that order; junction bases with no gene match: 4. CDR1 and CDR2 from the germline V gene are SGHAT and FQNNGV. The CDR3 sequence is 15 residues long. The DNA for the CDR3 is TGTGCCAGCAGCTCGACAGGGGGTAGTGGAAACACCATATATTTT. It specifies CASSSTGGSGNTIYF.

This clonotype was seen ten or more times. The chain has TRBV5-1 and TRBJ1-1; weak D call: TRBD1 (5 bases). This CDR3 has 14 residues. V was pared by 1 base and J by 5 bases, with 12 bases between. Per germline, CDR1 SGHRS and CDR2 YFSETQ. The CDR3 loop reads CASSLWGVRTEAFF. CDR3 DNA sequence: TGCGCCAGCAGCTTGTGGGGGGTACGGACTGAAGCTTTCTTT.

The genes are TRBV20-1 and TRBJ2-1, with 7 bases aligning to TRBD2. This CDR3 spans 15 amino acids. J was trimmed by 8 bases and V by 8 bases; bases with no gene match: 18. CDR1 and CDR2 (germline): DFQATT, SNEGSKA (reference sequence). CDR3 region: CSPRGQGLVFDEQFF. Written as DNA, the CDR3 is TGCAGTCCCCGAGGTCAAGGACTAGTGTTCGATGAGCAGTTCTTC.